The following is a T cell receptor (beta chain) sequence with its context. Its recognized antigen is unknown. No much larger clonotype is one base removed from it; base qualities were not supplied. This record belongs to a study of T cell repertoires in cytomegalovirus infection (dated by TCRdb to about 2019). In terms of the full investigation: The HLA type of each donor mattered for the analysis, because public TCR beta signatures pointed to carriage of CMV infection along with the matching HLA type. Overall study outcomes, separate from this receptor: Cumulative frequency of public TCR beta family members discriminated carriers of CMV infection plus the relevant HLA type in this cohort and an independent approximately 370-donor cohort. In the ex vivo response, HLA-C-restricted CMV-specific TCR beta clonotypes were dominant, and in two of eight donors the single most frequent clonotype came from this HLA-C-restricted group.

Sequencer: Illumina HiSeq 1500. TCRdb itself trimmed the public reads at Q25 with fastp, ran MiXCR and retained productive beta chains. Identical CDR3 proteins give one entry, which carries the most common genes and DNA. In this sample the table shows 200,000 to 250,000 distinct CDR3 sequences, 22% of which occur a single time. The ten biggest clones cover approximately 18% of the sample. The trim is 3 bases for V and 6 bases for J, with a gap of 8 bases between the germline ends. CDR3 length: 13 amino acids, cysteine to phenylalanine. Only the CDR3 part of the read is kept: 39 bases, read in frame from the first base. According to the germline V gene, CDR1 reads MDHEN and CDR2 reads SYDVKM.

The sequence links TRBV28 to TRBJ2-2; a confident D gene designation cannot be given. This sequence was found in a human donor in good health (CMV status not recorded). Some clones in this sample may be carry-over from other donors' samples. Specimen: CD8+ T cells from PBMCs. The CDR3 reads CASSLMLSGELFF. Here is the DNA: TGTGCCAGCAGTTTGATGTTGTCCGGGGAGCTGTTTTTT.